The 11 T cell receptor beta chains below were found in one sample sequenced in a study of shared clonotypes between healthy human individuals. The repertoire was sequenced with immunoSEQ multiplex PCR; TCRdb's copy has only in-frame clones and lacks some. The data contain approximately 1.5 million clones, less than 99% of them singletons. Specimen: naive CD4+ T cells sorted from blood. Stated subset: CD45RA+ positively selected. The receptors were sampled from a young man in good health.

The chain carries TRBV30 and TRBJ1-2, with TRBD1 as a possible D gene (5 bases). The V and J ends lost 0 bases and 2 bases respectively, with 13 bases between them. The CDR3 extends over 15 amino acids. Germline V CDR1 and CDR2: GTSNPN, SVGIG (reference sequence). DNA for the CDR3: TGTGCCTGGAGTGTACGGTCGGGACTGAACTATGGCTACACCTTC. This sequence encodes CAWSVRSGLNYGYTF. Variable domain in full (rest from reference TRBV30 and TRBJ1-2): SQTIHQWPATLVQPVGSPLSLECTVEGTSNPNLYWYRQAAGRGLQLLFYSVGIGQISSEVPQNLSASRPQDRQFILSSKKLLLSDSGFYLCAWSVRSGLNYGYTFGSGTRLTVV.

J is TRBJ2-1 and V is TRBV11-2, with 8 bases that match TRBD2. The germline CDR1 and CDR2 sequences are SGHAT and FQNNGV. V dropped 6 bases and J dropped 4; count of bases not matched to a gene: 8. The CDR3 consists of 15 residues. Written as DNA, the CDR3 is TGTGCCAGCAGAACAGGCGGGAGGACATACAATGAGCAGTTCTTC. Protein product: CASRTGGRTYNEQFF.

The V call is TRBV15, the J call TRBJ2-1, with 7 bases fitting TRBD2. Germline CDR1 is LNHNV and CDR2 is YYDKDF (reference sequence). The CDR3 runs to 14 residues. The trim removed 0 bases at V and 7 bases at J, leaving 3 bases unmatched. This CDR3 reads CATSRDHGGNEQFF. The CDR3 nucleotides read TGTGCCACCAGCAGAGATCACGGGGGGAATGAGCAGTTCTTC.

The J gene is TRBJ2-5, the V gene TRBV2; no clear D. The CDR3 loop spans 12 amino acids. The germline V gene has CDR1 SNHLY and CDR2 FYNNEI. V was cut by 6 bases and J by 1 base, with 6 bases left in between. Here the CDR3 reads CASRVSQETQYF. The DNA of the CDR3 is TGTGCCAGCAGGGTTAGCCAAGAGACCCAGTACTTC.

This sequence joins TRBV7-6 and TRBJ2-1, with 7 bases aligning to TRBD2. With 5 bases clipped from V and 7 bases from J, the junction kept 14 bases outside the gene matches. Germline CDR1 reads SGHVS; CDR2 reads FNYEAQ. The CDR3 has 16 residues. The DNA for the CDR3 is TGTGCCAGCAGCCCCCCCCGGGGAGGGCCGGGGAATGAGCAGTTCTTC. It encodes CASSPPRGGPGNEQFF.

This chain connects TRBV14 to TRBJ2-4; D remains unclear. The length of the CDR3 is 12 residues. Trimming took 1 base from V and 10 from J, leaving 8 bases between them. Germline V gene sequence: CDR1 SGHDN, CDR2 FVKESK. CDR3 protein: CASSQVAGIQYF. Here the CDR3 DNA reads TGTGCCAGCAGCCAAGTTGCCGGGATTCAGTACTTC.

This clone came up once. Different DNA sequences within this sample yield the same CDR3. The chain has TRBV6-5 and TRBJ2-1; 9 positions agree with TRBD2. The CDR3 runs to 16 residues. CDR1 MNHEY and CDR2 SVGAGI come from the germline V gene. V gave up 4 bases and J gave up 0 bases; unmatched junction bases: 4. CDR3 in DNA: TGTGCCAGCAGTTCCCTTAGCGGGAGCTCCTACAATGAGCAGTTCTTC. Translation gives CASSSLSGSSYNEQFF.

J is TRBJ2-3 and V is TRBV14, with 7 positions matching TRBD2. The germline gives CDR1 SGHDN, CDR2 FVKESK. The CDR3 extends over 16 amino acids. J gave up 1 base and V 1 base, and 5 bases lay outside the gene matches. The CDR3 reads CASSQAAGVGTDTQYF. The CDR3, as DNA: TGTGCCAGCAGCCAAGCGGCGGGAGTGGGCACAGATACGCAGTATTTT. The entire variable domain, with the rest obtained from reference TRBV14 and TRBJ2-3, is as follows: EAGVTQFPSHSVIEKGQTVTLRCDPISGHDNLYWYRRVMGKEIKFLLHFVKESKQDESGMPNNRFLAERTGGTYSTLKVQPAELEDSGVYFCASSQAAGVGTDTQYFGPGTRLTVL.

This clone appeared a single time. The V call is TRBV27, the J call TRBJ2-7; D tentatively fits TRBD1 or TRBD2 (6 bases each). The CDR3 length is 16 residues. The germline V and J ends were trimmed by 6 bases and 3 bases, with 21 bases remaining between them. Germline loops: CDR1 MNHEY, CDR2 SMNVEV (reference sequence). The CDR3 is CASRAKGLQGFYEQYF. CDR3 bases: TGTGCCAGCAGAGCTAAGGGACTCCAGGGGTTCTACGAGCAGTACTTC.

With respect to this clone: Other DNA sequences in this specimen translate into the identical CDR3. The V and J genes are TRBV9 and TRBJ1-1; no firm D call. CDR1 and CDR2 (germline): SGDLS, YYNGEE. This CDR3 has 13 amino acids. V lost 1 base to trimming and J lost 0 bases, with 4 bases between them. The CDR3 here is CASSVLVNTEAFF. The CDR3 DNA follows: TGTGCCAGCAGCGTATTAGTGAACACTGAAGCTTTCTTT. The full variable domain, its missing parts supplied by reference TRBV9 and TRBJ1-1, is DSGVTQTPKHLITATGQRVTLRCSPRSGDLSVYWYQQSLDQGLQFLIQYYNGEERAKGNILERFSAQQFPDLHSELNLSSLELGDSALYFCASSVLVNTEAFFGQGTRLTVV.

The V gene is TRBV2, the J gene TRBJ2-2; 9 bases match TRBD2. With V trimmed by 2 bases and J by 7 bases, 5 bases remained unmatched. Looked up from germline, CDR1 is SNHLY and CDR2 is FYNNEI. CDR3 length equals 15 residues. CDR3 sequence reads: CASSEQAGGLGELFF. The CDR3 nucleotides are TGTGCCAGCAGTGAACAGGCGGGAGGGCTCGGGGAGCTGTTTTTT.